Detailed here is one T cell receptor beta chain. V was shortened by 1 base and J by 2 bases, with 9 bases between the two germline ends. From germline, CDR1 is SNHLY and CDR2 FYNNEI. CDR3 length equals 15 residues. Enrolled during active infection, Seattle patients were then followed longitudinally. Libraries were prepared by immunoSEQ multiplex PCR; TCRdb keeps only in-frame clonotypes and omits some of them. The sample holds under 400,000 clones, around 87% seen once. The data are from a study of blood T cell repertoires in COVID-19. This TCR was recovered from a woman aged 25 to 39 with COVID-19, enrolled during active disease. This chain connects TRBV2 to TRBJ1-5, with D possibly being TRBD1 (5 bases). Source material: peripheral blood. DNA for the CDR3: TGTGCCAGCAGTGAAGGGGGCCAAGGCAATCAGCCCCAGCATTTT. The encoded protein is CASSEGGQGNQPQHF.